Listed here are 5 T cell receptor beta chains from one sample, sequenced in a study of shared clonotypes between healthy human individuals. Here immunoSEQ multiplex PCR was the method, and the copy in TCRdb shows in-frame clones only, minus some. The data contain some 2,100,000 clones, approximately 96% of them singletons. The sample was naive CD4+ T cells sorted from blood. Described subset: CD45RA+ positively selected. The receptors were sampled from a man aged 18 to 30 in good health.

The chain combines TRBV10-1 with TRBJ2-3, with 11 bases matching TRBD2. From germline, CDR1 is WNHNN and CDR2 SYGVQD (reference sequence). Trimming took 4 bases from V and 6 from J; bases not matched to a gene: 6. This CDR3 comprises 15 residues. This CDR3 reads CASSGPGLAEDTQYF. The CDR3 region has the DNA TGCGCCAGCAGTGGACCGGGACTAGCGGAGGATACGCAGTATTTT.

This clone was found once. The chain employs TRBV10-3 and TRBJ2-3, with no clear D. CDR1 and CDR2 (germline): ENHRY, SYGVKD. The V end was cut by 3 bases, the J end by 1 base, with 11 bases between. The length of the CDR3 is 15 residues. The CDR3 loop reads CAISDKGIGTDTQYF. The CDR3 region has the DNA TGTGCCATCAGTGATAAAGGGATTGGCACAGATACGCAGTATTTT.

This sequence joins TRBV2 and TRBJ2-1; weak D call: TRBD2 (6 bases). CDR3 length equals 15 residues. V lost 2 bases, J lost 2 bases, and 10 bases lay in between. Germline V gene lookup returns CDR1 SNHLY and CDR2 FYNNEI. Here the CDR3 reads CASSELRTTYNEQFF. The CDR3 bases are TGTGCCAGCAGTGAACTCAGGACTACCTACAATGAGCAGTTCTTC.

About this clone: Other DNA sequences within the sample encode an identical CDR3. The chain uses TRBV6-1 and TRBJ1-2; possibly TRBD1 for D (5 bases). CDR3 length: 13 amino acids. Per germline, CDR1 MNHNS and CDR2 SASEGT. The ends were cut back, 5 bases at V and 3 bases at J, with 10 bases in the middle. The CDR3 sequence: CASSREGYYGYTF. The CDR3 DNA sequence: TGTGCCAGCAGTAGGGAGGGGTACTATGGCTACACCTTC.

This rearrangement joins TRBV27 to TRBJ2-7; D is perhaps TRBD1 (5 bases). The CDR3 loop spans 13 amino acids. The V end lost 0 bases, the J end lost 6 bases, and 9 bases lay between the germline ends. The germline CDR1 and CDR2 sequences are MNHEY and SMNVEV (reference sequence). CDR3 sequence: CASSLSAGIEQYF. In DNA, the CDR3 is TGTGCCAGCAGTTTATCGGCAGGGATCGAGCAGTACTTC.